This T cell receptor (beta chain) was identified in a study of blood T cell repertoires in COVID-19. Turning to the study itself: The United States, Italy and Spain supplied acute and convalescent COVID-19 samples. T cells, B-cell-depleted T cells, or PBMCs provided the cDNA or gDNA that served as material.

Trimming left V 5 bases short and J 8 bases short, with 12 bases between. This CDR3 contains 13 residues. Per the original methods: From reference gene primer amplification, estimates of nucleated cell counts were derived. Here immunoSEQ multiplex PCR was the method, and the copy in TCRdb shows in-frame clones only, minus some. Clone size and V and J calls were adopted from that table, with D and trimming inferred from the DNA. The sample lists around 380,000 clones; 80% to 90% were seen once. Each participant's cohort was designated according to participant-reported clinical history. This chain uses TRBV12-3 or TRBV12-4 with TRBJ1-4; maybe TRBD1 (6 bases). The clonotype comes from a man younger than 45 who had recovered from COVID-19. Sequencing was carried out using PBMCs or T cells enriched from blood (not recorded which). CDR3 DNA: TGTGCCAGCAGTCAGGACCAGGGGGAAAAACTGTTTTTT. It codes for CASSQDQGEKLFF.